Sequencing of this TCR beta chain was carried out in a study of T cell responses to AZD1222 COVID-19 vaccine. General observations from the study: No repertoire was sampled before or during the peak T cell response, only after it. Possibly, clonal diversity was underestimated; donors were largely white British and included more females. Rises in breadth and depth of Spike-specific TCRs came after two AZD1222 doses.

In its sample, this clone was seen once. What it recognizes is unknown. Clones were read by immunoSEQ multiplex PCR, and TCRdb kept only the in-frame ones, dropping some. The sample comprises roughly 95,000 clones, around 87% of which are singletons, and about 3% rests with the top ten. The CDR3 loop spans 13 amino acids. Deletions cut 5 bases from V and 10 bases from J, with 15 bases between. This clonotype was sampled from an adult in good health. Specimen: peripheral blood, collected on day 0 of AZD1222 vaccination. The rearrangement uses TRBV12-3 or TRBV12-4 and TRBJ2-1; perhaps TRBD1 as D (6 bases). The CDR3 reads CASSRGHKGEQFF. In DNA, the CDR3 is TGTGCCAGCAGTAGGGGACATAAAGGGGAGCAGTTCTTC.